This T cell receptor beta chain stems from a study of blood T cell repertoires in COVID-19. Across the study: From the United States, Italy and Spain came samples of acute and convalescent COVID-19. T cells, B-cell-depleted T cells, or PBMCs supplied cDNA or gDNA.

The V gene end was trimmed by 1 base and the J gene end by 7 bases; junction bases not matched to a gene: 5. CDR1 MNHNS and CDR2 SASEGT come from the germline V gene. This CDR3 is 14 amino acids long. Original data processing: Counts of nucleated cells, estimated from reference gene primer amplification, were obtained. Produced via immunoSEQ multiplex PCR; TCRdb's table is partial and in-frame only. From that table come the V and J calls and clone size; the DNA was used to work out D and trimming. The sample comprises 100,000 to 150,000 clones, around 70% of which are singletons, and around 5.5% rests with the top ten.

The chain links TRBV6-1 to TRBJ1-2, with 8 positions matching TRBD1. This TCR came from a man in his sixties with acute or convalescent COVID-19. The specimen sequenced was peripheral blood. CDR3 nucleotides: TGTGCCAGCAGTGAAGACAGGGGGGGTGGTGGCTACACCTTC. It codes for CASSEDRGGGGYTF.